A selection of T cell receptor beta chains follows, all from one sample in a study of CD8 T cells in Susac syndrome. TCRdb used MiXCR to reprocess the immunoSEQ multiplex PCR reads, holding one entry per CDR3 protein. The top ten clones hold around 0.15% of a sample with about 200,000 distinct CDR3 sequences, 92% of them seen once. Input material: CD8+ T cells from PBMCs. All receptors come from a human donor with multiple sclerosis. The CDR3 runs from the conserved cysteine through the conserved F or W. Each record gives: J gene, V gene, clone size, D gene, CDR3 DNA, CDR3 protein. The D gene is left open where the match is weak. Size is stated for part of the rows, as once, few or many counts, or as a class when the clone is expanded.

j_gene: TRBJ2-7; v_gene: TRBV18; abundance: .; d_gene: .; CDR3nt: TGTGCCAGCCGCCGTCGAGCCGAGCAGTACTTC; CDR3aa: CASRRRAEQYF
j_gene: TRBJ2-7; v_gene: TRBV6-5; abundance: .; d_gene: .; CDR3nt: TGTGCCAGCAGTTACTCTCCCGCGGCACTCAAGAGTCACGAGCAGTACTTC; CDR3aa: CASSYSPAALKSHEQYF
j_gene: TRBJ2-7; v_gene: TRBV4-2; abundance: .; d_gene: .; CDR3nt: TGTGCCAGCAGCCAAGGACTCGACGGATTATTCGCCTACGAGCAGTACTTC; CDR3aa: CASSQGLDGLFAYEQYF
j_gene: TRBJ2-6; v_gene: TRBV7-9; abundance: .; d_gene: .; CDR3nt: TGTGCCAGCATCCCGACCGCGGGGAGCAGCTCTGGGGCCAACGTCCTGACTTTC; CDR3aa: CASIPTAGSSSGANVLTF
j_gene: TRBJ2-2; v_gene: TRBV12-3/TRBV12-4; abundance: .; d_gene: .; CDR3nt: TGTGCCAGCAGCCCCCCTGGGTTTTGGAACACCGGGGAGCTGTTTTTT; CDR3aa: CASSPPGFWNTGELFF
j_gene: TRBJ2-3; v_gene: TRBV20-1; abundance: once; d_gene: .; CDR3nt: TGCAGTGCAGAGCGAGATACGCAGTATTTT; CDR3aa: CSAERDTQYF
j_gene: TRBJ2-3; v_gene: TRBV29-1; abundance: .; d_gene: .; CDR3nt: TGCAGCGTCCTACGGGAAGATACGCAGTATTTT; CDR3aa: CSVLREDTQYF
j_gene: TRBJ2-1; v_gene: TRBV3-1; abundance: .; d_gene: .; CDR3nt: TGTGCCAGCAGCCCCATCCCGCTACGTAATGAGCAGTTCTTC; CDR3aa: CASSPIPLRNEQFF
j_gene: TRBJ1-2; v_gene: TRBV14; abundance: .; d_gene: .; CDR3nt: TGTGCCAGCAGCCAAGTCGGCAGGGGAGGGTATGGCTACACCTTC; CDR3aa: CASSQVGRGGYGYTF
j_gene: TRBJ1-2; v_gene: TRBV7-8; abundance: .; d_gene: .; CDR3nt: TGTGCCAGCAGCTTAGACCCCCCAGGCCCTAACCATGGCTACACCTTC; CDR3aa: CASSLDPPGPNHGYTF
j_gene: TRBJ1-6; v_gene: TRBV12-3/TRBV12-4; abundance: once; d_gene: .; CDR3nt: TGTGCCAGCAGTTTGGAGAGTAATTCACCCCTCCACTTT; CDR3aa: CASSLESNSPLHF
j_gene: TRBJ2-3; v_gene: TRBV7-9; abundance: .; d_gene: TRBD2; CDR3nt: TGTGCCAGCAGCCCCCAGCGGGAGGGATATACGCAGTATTTT; CDR3aa: CASSPQREGYTQYF
j_gene: TRBJ1-2; v_gene: TRBV7-9; abundance: .; d_gene: .; CDR3nt: TGTGCCAGCAGCTTAGCCTTGGCCGACAGGCCCTTATATGGCTACACCTTC; CDR3aa: CASSLALADRPLYGYTF
j_gene: TRBJ2-7; v_gene: TRBV7-2; abundance: .; d_gene: TRBD2; CDR3nt: TGTGCCAGCAGCGCGACGGTCGGCGGGAGCTCCTACGAGCAGTACTTC; CDR3aa: CASSATVGGSSYEQYF
j_gene: TRBJ2-7; v_gene: TRBV20-1; abundance: .; d_gene: TRBD2; CDR3nt: TGCAGTGCGATGGGGGGGATGAACTACGAGCAGTACTTC; CDR3aa: CSAMGGMNYEQYF
j_gene: TRBJ2-7; v_gene: TRBV2; abundance: .; d_gene: TRBD2; CDR3nt: TGTGCCAGCAGCGAGACTAGCGGGACCTACGAGCAGTACTTC; CDR3aa: CASSETSGTYEQYF
j_gene: TRBJ2-5; v_gene: TRBV7-6; abundance: .; d_gene: .; CDR3nt: TGTGCCAGCAGCTTAGAACAAGAGACCCAGTACTTC; CDR3aa: CASSLEQETQYF
j_gene: TRBJ2-1; v_gene: TRBV6-7; abundance: .; d_gene: TRBD2; CDR3nt: TGTGCCAGCAGTTACGTCCTGACTAGCGGGGACAATGAGCAGTTCTTC; CDR3aa: CASSYVLTSGDNEQFF
j_gene: TRBJ2-1; v_gene: TRBV27; abundance: .; d_gene: .; CDR3nt: TGTGCCAGCAGTATCGACCGGAGCTCCTACAATGAGCAGTTCTTC; CDR3aa: CASSIDRSSYNEQFF
j_gene: TRBJ2-1; v_gene: TRBV5-1; abundance: .; d_gene: TRBD2; CDR3nt: TGCGCCAGCAGCTTGGCCACTAGCGGGGTAGGGGGGCAGTTCTTC; CDR3aa: CASSLATSGVGGQFF
j_gene: TRBJ1-4; v_gene: TRBV12-3/TRBV12-4; abundance: .; d_gene: .; CDR3nt: TGTGCCAGCAGCGACCCCGGGAGGAATGAAAAACTGTTTTTT; CDR3aa: CASSDPGRNEKLFF
j_gene: TRBJ2-1; v_gene: TRBV11-2; abundance: .; d_gene: TRBD2; CDR3nt: TGTGCCAGCAGCCGCCCAGCGGGGGGGCGGTACAATGAGCAGTTCTTC; CDR3aa: CASSRPAGGRYNEQFF
j_gene: TRBJ2-2; v_gene: TRBV5-6; abundance: .; d_gene: .; CDR3nt: TGTGCCAGCAGCTTGTATTTCGGGGGGCCCCGAACTCACACCGGGGAGCTGTTTTTT; CDR3aa: CASSLYFGGPRTHTGELFF
j_gene: TRBJ2-7; v_gene: TRBV9; abundance: .; d_gene: TRBD1; CDR3nt: TGTGCCAGCAGCCCCGGAGGCACAGGGGGTAGCTACGAGCAGTACTTC; CDR3aa: CASSPGGTGGSYEQYF
j_gene: TRBJ1-1; v_gene: TRBV19; abundance: .; d_gene: .; CDR3nt: TGTGCCAGTAGTATTCTGTCAGTTATGAACACTGAAGCTTTCTTT; CDR3aa: CASSILSVMNTEAFF
j_gene: TRBJ2-1; v_gene: TRBV5-6; abundance: .; d_gene: .; CDR3nt: TGTGCCAGCAGCTTTGGACCGGCGGAGCAGTTCTTC; CDR3aa: CASSFGPAEQFF
j_gene: TRBJ2-3; v_gene: TRBV3-1; abundance: .; d_gene: TRBD2; CDR3nt: TGTGCCAGCAGCGACGACTGGAGCGGGGCGGAAGATACGCAGTATTTT; CDR3aa: CASSDDWSGAEDTQYF
j_gene: TRBJ2-1; v_gene: TRBV6-2/TRBV6-3; abundance: .; d_gene: .; CDR3nt: TGTGCCAGCGACTCGGGGTACAATGAGCAGTTCTTC; CDR3aa: CASDSGYNEQFF
j_gene: TRBJ2-6; v_gene: TRBV2; abundance: .; d_gene: .; CDR3nt: TGTGCCAGCAGGGACAGCCGCTCTGGGGCCAACGTCCTGACTTTC; CDR3aa: CASRDSRSGANVLTF
j_gene: TRBJ1-1; v_gene: TRBV5-4; abundance: .; d_gene: .; CDR3nt: TGTGCCAGCAGCTTGAGGAGCGGGAGAAACACTGAAGCTTTCTTT; CDR3aa: CASSLRSGRNTEAFF
j_gene: TRBJ2-3; v_gene: TRBV28; abundance: once; d_gene: .; CDR3nt: TGTGCCAGCAGTTCCCCGATGGGCAGTACCTTGACGTTTGATACGCAGTATTTT; CDR3aa: CASSSPMGSTLTFDTQYF
j_gene: TRBJ1-2; v_gene: TRBV3-1; abundance: few; d_gene: TRBD1; CDR3nt: TGTGCCAGCAGCCCCGGACAGGGCGGCTACACCTTC; CDR3aa: CASSPGQGGYTF
j_gene: TRBJ2-1; v_gene: TRBV4-1; abundance: .; d_gene: .; CDR3nt: TGCGCCAGCAGCCAAGTCCCCGACGTCTACAATGAGCAGTTCTTC; CDR3aa: CASSQVPDVYNEQFF
j_gene: TRBJ2-2; v_gene: TRBV9; abundance: .; d_gene: .; CDR3nt: TGTGCCAGCAGCGTGAGGGACGCGAACACCGGGGAGCTGTTTTTT; CDR3aa: CASSVRDANTGELFF
j_gene: TRBJ2-7; v_gene: TRBV9; abundance: .; d_gene: TRBD1; CDR3nt: TGTGCCAGCAGCGCGGGACAGGGTCGCTACGAGCAGTACTTC; CDR3aa: CASSAGQGRYEQYF
j_gene: TRBJ2-5; v_gene: TRBV7-9; abundance: .; d_gene: .; CDR3nt: TGTGCCAGCAGCTTCAGGGATCGGGAAGAGACCCAGTACTTC; CDR3aa: CASSFRDREETQYF
j_gene: TRBJ2-1; v_gene: TRBV27; abundance: .; d_gene: .; CDR3nt: TGTGCCAGCAGTTGGACCCTAGACGACAATGAGCAGTTCTTC; CDR3aa: CASSWTLDDNEQFF
j_gene: TRBJ2-2; v_gene: TRBV12-3/TRBV12-4; abundance: .; d_gene: .; CDR3nt: TGTGCCAGCAGTACGATGGGGGAGCTGTTTTTT; CDR3aa: CASSTMGELFF
j_gene: TRBJ2-1; v_gene: TRBV20-1; abundance: .; d_gene: .; CDR3nt: TGCAGTGCTAGAGGTTTTAGCTCCTACAATGAGCAGTTCTTC; CDR3aa: CSARGFSSYNEQFF
j_gene: TRBJ2-3; v_gene: TRBV2; abundance: .; d_gene: TRBD2; CDR3nt: TGTGCCAGCAGCCCAATTGGACTAGTCCCAGATACGCAGTATTTT; CDR3aa: CASSPIGLVPDTQYF
j_gene: TRBJ1-2; v_gene: TRBV20-1; abundance: .; d_gene: .; CDR3nt: TGCAGTGCTAGAGACCCCAATACTGGCAACTATGGCTACACCTTC; CDR3aa: CSARDPNTGNYGYTF
j_gene: TRBJ2-5; v_gene: TRBV2; abundance: few; d_gene: .; CDR3nt: TGTGCCAGCAGTGAAGGTGGCAGGTGGGAGACCCAGTACTTC; CDR3aa: CASSEGGRWETQYF
j_gene: TRBJ2-3; v_gene: TRBV14; abundance: .; d_gene: .; CDR3nt: TGTGCCAGCAGCCACGTGCCGACAGATACGCAGTATTTT; CDR3aa: CASSHVPTDTQYF
j_gene: TRBJ2-5; v_gene: TRBV12-3/TRBV12-4; abundance: .; d_gene: .; CDR3nt: TGTGCCAGCAGGCCCGGACAAGAAGAGACCCAGTACTTC; CDR3aa: CASRPGQEETQYF
j_gene: TRBJ2-5; v_gene: TRBV7-2; abundance: .; d_gene: .; CDR3nt: TGTGCCAGCAGCTCCGCAGGGTTCTCGCAAGAGACCCAGTACTTC; CDR3aa: CASSSAGFSQETQYF
j_gene: TRBJ2-1; v_gene: TRBV13; abundance: .; d_gene: .; CDR3nt: TGTGCCAGCAGCTTAGATCAGGCCGGTGAGCAGTTCTTC; CDR3aa: CASSLDQAGEQFF
j_gene: TRBJ2-7; v_gene: TRBV12-3/TRBV12-4; abundance: .; d_gene: .; CDR3nt: TGTGCCAGCAGTCCCTCATCGACGGGATACGAGCAGTACTTC; CDR3aa: CASSPSSTGYEQYF
j_gene: TRBJ2-1; v_gene: TRBV15; abundance: .; d_gene: .; CDR3nt: TGTGCCACCAGCAGAGGGGAAGCGTACTCCTACAATGAGCAGTTCTTC; CDR3aa: CATSRGEAYSYNEQFF
j_gene: TRBJ1-2; v_gene: TRBV28; abundance: .; d_gene: .; CDR3nt: TGTGCCAGCCTTGGTTATGGGACCGAGACCTATATCTATGGCTACACCTTC; CDR3aa: CASLGYGTETYIYGYTF
j_gene: TRBJ2-5; v_gene: TRBV29-1; abundance: .; d_gene: .; CDR3nt: TGCAGCGTTGATGTCCTAGGACCTAAAGAGACCCAGTACTTC; CDR3aa: CSVDVLGPKETQYF